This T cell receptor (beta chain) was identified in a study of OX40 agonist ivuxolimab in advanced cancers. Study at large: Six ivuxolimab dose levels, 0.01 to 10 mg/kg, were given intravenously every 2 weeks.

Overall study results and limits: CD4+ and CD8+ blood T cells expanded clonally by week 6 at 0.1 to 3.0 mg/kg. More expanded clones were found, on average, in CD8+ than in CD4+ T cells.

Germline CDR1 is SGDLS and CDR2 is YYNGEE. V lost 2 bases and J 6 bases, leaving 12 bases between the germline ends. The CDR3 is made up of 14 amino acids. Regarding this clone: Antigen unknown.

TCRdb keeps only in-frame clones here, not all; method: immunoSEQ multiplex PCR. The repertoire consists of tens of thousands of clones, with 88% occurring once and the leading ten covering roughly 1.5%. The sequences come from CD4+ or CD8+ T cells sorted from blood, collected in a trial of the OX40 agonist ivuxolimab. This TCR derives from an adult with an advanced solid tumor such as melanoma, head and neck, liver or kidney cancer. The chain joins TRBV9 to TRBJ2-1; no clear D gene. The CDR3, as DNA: TGTGCCAGCAGCGTGGGTAGCTTGGGCAATGAGCAGTTCTTC. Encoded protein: CASSVGSLGNEQFF.